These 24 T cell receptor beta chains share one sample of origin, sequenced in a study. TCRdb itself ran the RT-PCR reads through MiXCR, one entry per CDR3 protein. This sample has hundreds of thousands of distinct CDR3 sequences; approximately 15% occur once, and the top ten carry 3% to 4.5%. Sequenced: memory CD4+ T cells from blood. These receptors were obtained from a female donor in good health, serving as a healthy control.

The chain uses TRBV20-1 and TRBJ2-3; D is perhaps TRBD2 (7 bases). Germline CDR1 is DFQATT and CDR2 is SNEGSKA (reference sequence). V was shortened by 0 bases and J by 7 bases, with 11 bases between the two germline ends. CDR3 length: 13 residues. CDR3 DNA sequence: TGCAGTGCTAGAGATATGGGGGGGCATACGCAGTATTTT. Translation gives CSARDMGGHTQYF.

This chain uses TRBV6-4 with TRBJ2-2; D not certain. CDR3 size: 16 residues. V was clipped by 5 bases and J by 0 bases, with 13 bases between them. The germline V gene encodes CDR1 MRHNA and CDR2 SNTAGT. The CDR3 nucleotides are TGTGCCAGCAGTAAAGAAAGGATCCCGAACACCGGGGAGCTGTTTTTT. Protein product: CASSKERIPNTGELFF.

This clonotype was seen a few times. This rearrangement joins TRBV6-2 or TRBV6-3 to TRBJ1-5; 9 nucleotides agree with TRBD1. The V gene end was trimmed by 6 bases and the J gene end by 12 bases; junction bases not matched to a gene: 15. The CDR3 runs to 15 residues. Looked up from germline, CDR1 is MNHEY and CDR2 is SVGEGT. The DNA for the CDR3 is TGTGCCAGCAGCTTCAGGGGACAGGGTTCTGGTCTCCAGCATTTT. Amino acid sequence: CASSFRGQGSGLQHF.

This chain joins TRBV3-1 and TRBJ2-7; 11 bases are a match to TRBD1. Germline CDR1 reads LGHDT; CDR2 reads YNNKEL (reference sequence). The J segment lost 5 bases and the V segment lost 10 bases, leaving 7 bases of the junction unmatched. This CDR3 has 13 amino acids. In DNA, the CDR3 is TGTGCCAAGTCACCGGGACAGGGGGACGAGCAGTACTTC. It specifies CAKSPGQGDEQYF.

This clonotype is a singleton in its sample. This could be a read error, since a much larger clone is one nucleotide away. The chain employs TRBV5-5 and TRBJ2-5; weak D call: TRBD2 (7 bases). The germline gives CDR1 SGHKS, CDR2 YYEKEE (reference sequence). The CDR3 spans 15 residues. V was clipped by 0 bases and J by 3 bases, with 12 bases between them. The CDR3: CASSLVPGGKETQYF. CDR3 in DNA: TGTGCCAGCAGCTTGGTTCCGGGGGGCAAAGAGACCCAGTACTTC.

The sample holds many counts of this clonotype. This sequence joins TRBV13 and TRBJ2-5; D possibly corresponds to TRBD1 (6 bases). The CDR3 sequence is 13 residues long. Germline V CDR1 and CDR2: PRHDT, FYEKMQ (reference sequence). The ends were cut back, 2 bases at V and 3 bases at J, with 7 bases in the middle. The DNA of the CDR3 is TGTGCCAGCAGCTTAAACAGGGAAGAGACCCAGTACTTC. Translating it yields CASSLNREETQYF.

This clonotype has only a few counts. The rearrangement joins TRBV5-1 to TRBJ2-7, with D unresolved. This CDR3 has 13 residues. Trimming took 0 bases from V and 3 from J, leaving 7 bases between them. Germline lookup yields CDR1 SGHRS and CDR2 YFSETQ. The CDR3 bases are TGCGCCAGCAGCTTGGCCCCGGACTACGAGCAGTACTTC. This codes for CASSLAPDYEQYF.

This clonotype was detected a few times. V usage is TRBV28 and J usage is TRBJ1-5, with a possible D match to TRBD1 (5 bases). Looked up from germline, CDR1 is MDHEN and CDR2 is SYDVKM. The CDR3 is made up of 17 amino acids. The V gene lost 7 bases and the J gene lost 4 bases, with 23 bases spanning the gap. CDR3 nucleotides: TGTGCCAGCATTCTCCACACCGGGACGTTGGAAAATCAGCCCCAGCATTTT. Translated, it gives CASILHTGTLENQPQHF.

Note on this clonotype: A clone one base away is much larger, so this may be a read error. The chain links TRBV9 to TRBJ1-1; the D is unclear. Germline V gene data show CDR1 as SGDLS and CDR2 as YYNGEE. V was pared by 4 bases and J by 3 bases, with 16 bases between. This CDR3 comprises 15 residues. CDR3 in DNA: TGTGCCAGCAGCCGATTATCCGAAAGGGACACTGAAGCTTTCTTT. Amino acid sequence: CASSRLSERDTEAFF.

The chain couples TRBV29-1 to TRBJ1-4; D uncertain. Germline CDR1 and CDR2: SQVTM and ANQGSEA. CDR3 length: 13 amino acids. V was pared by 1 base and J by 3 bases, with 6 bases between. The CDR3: CSVEGAANEKLFF. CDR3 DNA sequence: TGCAGCGTTGAAGGGGCGGCTAATGAAAAACTGTTTTTT.

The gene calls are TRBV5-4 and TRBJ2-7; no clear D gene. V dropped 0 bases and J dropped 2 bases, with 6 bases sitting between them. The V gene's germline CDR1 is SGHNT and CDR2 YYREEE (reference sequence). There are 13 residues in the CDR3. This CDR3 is CASSLDSTYEQYF. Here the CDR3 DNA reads TGTGCCAGCAGCTTGGACAGCACCTACGAGCAGTACTTC. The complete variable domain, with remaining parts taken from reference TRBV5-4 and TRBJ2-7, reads ETGVTQSPTHLIKTRGQQVTLRCSSQSGHNTVSWYQQALGQGPQFIFQYYREEENGRGNFPPRFSGLQFPNYSSELNVNALELDDSALYLCASSLDSTYEQYFGPGTRLTVT.

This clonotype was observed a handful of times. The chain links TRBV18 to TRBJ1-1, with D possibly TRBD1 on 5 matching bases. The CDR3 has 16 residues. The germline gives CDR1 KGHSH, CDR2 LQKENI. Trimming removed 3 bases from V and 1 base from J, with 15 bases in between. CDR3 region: CASSPIRGQGNTEAFF. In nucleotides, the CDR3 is TGTGCCAGCTCACCCATCCGGGGCCAGGGGAACACTGAAGCTTTCTTT.

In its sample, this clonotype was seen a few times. CDR3 sequence (DNA): TGCAGTGCTCCAGGCAGGGCGGGACCGGTATACGAGCAGTACTTC. Protein sequence: CSAPGRAGPVYEQYF. The V call is TRBV20-1, the J call TRBJ2-7; the D gene is possibly TRBD2 (6 bases). The germline V and J ends were trimmed by 5 bases and 4 bases, with 21 bases remaining between them. From germline, CDR1 is DFQATT and CDR2 SNEGSKA (reference sequence). The CDR3 is 15 amino acids.

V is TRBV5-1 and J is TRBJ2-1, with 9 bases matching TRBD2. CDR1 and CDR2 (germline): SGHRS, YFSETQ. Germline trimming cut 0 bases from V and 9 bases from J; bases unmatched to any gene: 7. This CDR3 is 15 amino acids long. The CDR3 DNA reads TGCGCCAGCAGCTTGGGGCGGGAGGGCCACGTTGAGCAGTTCTTC. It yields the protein CASSLGREGHVEQFF. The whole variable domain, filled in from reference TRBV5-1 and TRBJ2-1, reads KAGVTQTPRYLIKTRGQQVTLSCSPISGHRSVSWYQQTPGQGLQFLFEYFSETQRNKGNFPGRFSGRQFSNSRSEMNVSTLELGDSALYLCASSLGREGHVEQFFGPGTRLTVL.

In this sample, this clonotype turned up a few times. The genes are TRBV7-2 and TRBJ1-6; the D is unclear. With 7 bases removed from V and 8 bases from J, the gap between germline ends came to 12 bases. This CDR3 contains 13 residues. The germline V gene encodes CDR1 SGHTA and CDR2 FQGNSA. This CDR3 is CASNGSKDSPLHF. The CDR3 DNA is TGTGCCAGCAACGGGAGTAAAGATTCACCCCTCCACTTT. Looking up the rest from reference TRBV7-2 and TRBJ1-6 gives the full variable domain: GAGVSQSPSNKVTEKGKDVELRCDPISGHTALYWYRQSLGQGLEFLIYFQGNSAPDKSGLPSDRFSAERTGGSVSTLTIQRTQQEDSAVYLCASNGSKDSPLHFGNGTRLTVT.

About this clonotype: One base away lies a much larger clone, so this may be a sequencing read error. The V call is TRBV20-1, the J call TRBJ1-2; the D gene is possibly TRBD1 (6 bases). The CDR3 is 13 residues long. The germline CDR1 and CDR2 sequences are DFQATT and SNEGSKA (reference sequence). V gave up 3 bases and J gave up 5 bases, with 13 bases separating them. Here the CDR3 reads CSARSTGIYGYTF. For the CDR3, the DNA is TGCAGTGCTAGGTCCACAGGGATTTATGGCTACACCTTC.

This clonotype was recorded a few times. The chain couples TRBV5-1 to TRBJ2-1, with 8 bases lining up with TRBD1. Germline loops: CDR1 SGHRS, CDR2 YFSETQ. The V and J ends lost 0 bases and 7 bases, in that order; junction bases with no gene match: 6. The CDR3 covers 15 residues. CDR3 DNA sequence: TGCGCCAGCAGCTTGGCAGGGGGCGAGTGGAATGAGCAGTTCTTC. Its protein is CASSLAGGEWNEQFF. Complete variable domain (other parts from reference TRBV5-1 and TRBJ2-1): KAGVTQTPRYLIKTRGQQVTLSCSPISGHRSVSWYQQTPGQGLQFLFEYFSETQRNKGNFPGRFSGRQFSNSRSEMNVSTLELGDSALYLCASSLAGGEWNEQFFGPGTRLTVL.

CDR3 loop: CASSRIEYTEAFF. For the CDR3, the DNA is TGTGCCAGCTCACGAATTGAGTACACTGAAGCTTTCTTT. The J gene is TRBJ1-1, the V gene TRBV18, with no clear D. CDR3 length: 13 amino acids. The ends were cut back, 4 bases at V and 3 bases at J, with 9 bases in the middle. CDR1 and CDR2 from the germline V gene are KGHSH and LQKENI.

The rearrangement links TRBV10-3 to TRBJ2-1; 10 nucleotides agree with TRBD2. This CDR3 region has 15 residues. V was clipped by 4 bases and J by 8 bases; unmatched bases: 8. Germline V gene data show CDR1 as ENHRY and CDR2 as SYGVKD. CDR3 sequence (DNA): TGTGCCATCAGTGGGGGTAGCGGGGGGCTAGATGAGCAGTTCTTC. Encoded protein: CAISGGSGGLDEQFF.

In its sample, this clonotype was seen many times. The CDR3: CASSQDLGTGRMNTEAFF. As DNA, the CDR3 is TGCGCCAGCAGCCAAGACCTGGGTACAGGCAGGATGAACACTGAAGCTTTCTTT. This chain links TRBV4-3 with TRBJ1-1; D is possibly TRBD1 (5 bases). V was trimmed by 0 bases and J by 0 bases, leaving 17 bases between them. The CDR3 extends over 18 amino acids. Germline V lookup: CDR1 LGHNA, CDR2 YSLEER.

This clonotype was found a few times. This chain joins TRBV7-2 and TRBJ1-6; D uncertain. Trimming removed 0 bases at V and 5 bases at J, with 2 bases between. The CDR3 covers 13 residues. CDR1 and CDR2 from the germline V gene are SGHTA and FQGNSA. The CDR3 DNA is TGTGCCAGCAGCTTAGCTGATAATTCACCCCTCCACTTT. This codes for CASSLADNSPLHF.

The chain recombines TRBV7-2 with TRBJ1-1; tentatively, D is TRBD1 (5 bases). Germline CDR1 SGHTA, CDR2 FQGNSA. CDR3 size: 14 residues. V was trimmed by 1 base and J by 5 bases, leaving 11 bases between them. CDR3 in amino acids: CASSLVYQGTEAFF. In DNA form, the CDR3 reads TGTGCCAGCAGCTTAGTGTACCAGGGAACTGAAGCTTTCTTT.

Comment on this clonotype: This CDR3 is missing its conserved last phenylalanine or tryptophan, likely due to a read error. CDR3 region: CASIRQGSSYEQYL. CDR3 sequence (DNA): TGTGCCAGCATAAGGCAGGGGAGTTCCTACGAGCAGTACTTA. The chain is built from TRBV28 and TRBJ2-7; possibly TRBD1 for D (6 bases). The germline V and J ends were trimmed by 7 bases and 1 base, with 14 bases remaining between them. The CDR3 extends over 14 amino acids. Germline V gene lookup returns CDR1 MDHEN and CDR2 SYDVKM.

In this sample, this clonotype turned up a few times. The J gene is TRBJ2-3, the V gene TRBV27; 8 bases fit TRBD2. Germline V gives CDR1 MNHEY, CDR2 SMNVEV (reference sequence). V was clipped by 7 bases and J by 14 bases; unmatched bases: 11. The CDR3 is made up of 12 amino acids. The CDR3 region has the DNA TGTGCCAGCACCGCGAGGGGCGGGGGGAGGTATTTT. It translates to CASTARGGGRYF.